This T cell receptor (beta chain) was identified in a study of cytomegalovirus exposure and HLA in healthy donors. The study, taken as a whole, reports: TCR clusters originating in the first cohort tended to co-occur in the approximately 130 validation repertoires, according to a later analysis. Using the classifier, cytomegalovirus status was reportedly diagnosed with high specificity and sensitivity. The study flagged around 160 TCR beta chains as cytomegalovirus-associated.

The donors formed part of the roughly 120-subject validation cohort, distinct from the roughly 640-subject first cohort. This CDR3 has 14 amino acids. Germline CDR1 and CDR2: MGHDK and SYGVNS. Trimming removed 1 base from V and 3 bases from J, with 9 bases in between. Data came from immunoSEQ multiplex PCR; TCRdb stores just in-frame clones and leaves some out. Seen here are 68,000 or so clones, 95% to 97% observed once, and the top ten hold under 2.5%. Note on this clone: Its specificity is unknown.

The sample comprised PBMCs. This clonotype originated in a man younger than 35 in good health and CMV-seronegative. The chain carries TRBV25-1 and TRBJ1-1; D gene ambiguous. The chain's CDR3 is CASSEFGGYTEAFF. CDR3 DNA sequence: TGTGCCAGCAGTGAATTCGGAGGCTACACTGAAGCTTTCTTT.